The TCR beta chain described here comes from a study of cytotoxic CD8 clonotypes in ibrutinib-treated CLL. The wider study: Median treatment time before response sampling was around twelve months, range 6 to 36. The average sample held around 260,000 productive templates and 96,000 or so productive rearrangements. Study-level results: Under treatment, the uncommon public clonotypes either contracted or remained stable.

A 1 in 200,000 to 1 in 1 million T cell depth was the sequencing target. Here immunoSEQ multiplex PCR was the method, and the copy in TCRdb shows in-frame clones only, minus some. The sample consists of 40,000 to 60,000 clones, roughly 53% of them appearing once. This CDR3 is 13 amino acids long. From germline, CDR1 is SNHLY and CDR2 FYNNEI. The V end lost 6 bases, the J end lost 3 bases, and 11 bases lay between the germline ends. To note about this clone: Its specificity is unknown.

The source is a human donor with chronic lymphocytic leukemia. The sample in question was PBMCs, obtained after 12 months of ibrutinib treatment. The V and J genes are TRBV2 and TRBJ1-1; D unresolved. The DNA for the CDR3 is TGTGCCAGCAGCGCCTCGGGGTACACTGAAGCTTTCTTT. Its protein is CASSASGYTEAFF.